What follows are 25 T cell receptor beta chains derived from one specimen sequenced in a study of PD-L1 blockade in urothelial cancer. Sequenced by immunoSEQ multiplex PCR; TCRdb stores in-frame clones only, minus some. The table has around 110,000 clones, about 91% seen once; the top ten hold approximately 3.8%. Indicated time point: peripheral blood 6 weeks after treatment start. Sequenced here: PBMCs, sampled around atezolizumab (anti-PD-L1) treatment. These receptors originate from a man aged 55 to 70 with urothelial cancer.

This rearrangement joins TRBV5-4 to TRBJ2-5; 9 nucleotides line up with TRBD2. This CDR3 is built from 15 residues. J was trimmed by 4 bases and V by 3 bases; bases with no gene match: 7. CDR1 SGHNT and CDR2 YYREEE come from the germline V gene (reference sequence). The CDR3 reads CASSSREAGGETQYF. The CDR3 bases are TGTGCCAGCAGCTCCAGGGAAGCGGGAGGAGAGACCCAGTACTTC.

The CDR3 DNA is TGTGCCAGTAGTACGGGTGTCACGTTATCCAAAAACATTCAGTACTTC. This codes for CASSTGVTLSKNIQYF. The chain is built from TRBV19 and TRBJ2-4; D not resolved. The CDR3 runs 16 residues. In germline, CDR1 is LNHDA, CDR2 SQIVND (reference sequence). V was cut by 4 bases and J by 2 bases, with 15 bases left in between.

The chain joins TRBV5-1 to TRBJ1-2; 8 positions match TRBD1. The length of the CDR3 is 12 residues. Trimming took 2 bases from V and 8 from J; bases not matched to a gene: 2. Germline V gives CDR1 SGHRS, CDR2 YFSETQ. The CDR3 region is CASSFDRGGYTF. DNA for the CDR3: TGCGCCAGCAGCTTCGACAGGGGAGGCTACACCTTC.

The V and J genes are TRBV30 and TRBJ2-1, with TRBD1 as a possible D gene (5 bases). V was cut by 1 base and J by 8 bases, with 21 bases left in between. The CDR3 loop spans 16 amino acids. Germline CDR1 GTSNPN, CDR2 SVGIG (reference sequence). CDR3 sequence (DNA): TGTGCCTGGAGTGCAGGCCTAGGTAGGGGTGTTTATGAGCAGTTCTTC. It codes for CAWSAGLGRGVYEQFF.

V and J are TRBV6-1 and TRBJ1-2; 7 nucleotides match TRBD1. The CDR3 contains 13 residues. V shed 6 bases and J 6 bases; nucleotides not matched to a gene: 7. Germline loops: CDR1 MNHNS, CDR2 SASEGT. The CDR3 is CASRVDRVDGYTF. CDR3 coding DNA: TGTGCCAGCAGGGTCGACAGGGTCGATGGCTACACCTTC.

The chain employs TRBV5-6 and TRBJ1-1; 7 nucleotides agree with TRBD1. With 4 bases clipped from V and 1 base from J, the junction kept 16 bases outside the gene matches. There are 18 residues in the CDR3. Germline CDR1 and CDR2: SGHDT and YYEEEE. The CDR3 nucleotides read TGTGCCAGCAGCCGTTTCCCCCCCTTTGGACAGGCGAACACTGAAGCTTTCTTT. This codes for CASSRFPPFGQANTEAFF.

This clone is a singleton in its sample. J is TRBJ2-2 and V is TRBV5-1; 8 bases are a match to TRBD1. The CDR3 contains 16 residues. Germline CDR1 SGHRS, CDR2 YFSETQ. Unmatched junction bases numbered 7, after V lost 0 bases and J lost 6 bases. Here the CDR3 reads CASSLAGQGNPGELFF. CDR3 in DNA: TGCGCCAGCAGCTTGGCTGGACAGGGCAACCCCGGGGAGCTGTTTTTT. Supplemented by reference TRBV5-1 and TRBJ2-2, the full variable domain reads KAGVTQTPRYLIKTRGQQVTLSCSPISGHRSVSWYQQTPGQGLQFLFEYFSETQRNKGNFPGRFSGRQFSNSRSEMNVSTLELGDSALYLCASSLAGQGNPGELFFGEGSRLTVL.

V gene TRBV9 combines with J gene TRBJ2-5; 8 bases match TRBD2. Looked up from germline, CDR1 is SGDLS and CDR2 is YYNGEE. The J segment lost 5 bases and the V segment lost 0 bases, leaving 3 bases of the junction unmatched. The CDR3 is 14 residues long. This chain's CDR3 is CASSVGSGGETQYF. CDR3 coding DNA: TGTGCCAGCAGCGTAGGATCGGGGGGGGAGACCCAGTACTTC.

In this sample, this clone turned up a few times. DNA of the CDR3: TGTGCCAGCTCCGCACAGGGTTCGGAGGGCTACACCTTC. Translated, it gives CASSAQGSEGYTF. The gene calls are TRBV18 and TRBJ1-2, with D perhaps TRBD1 (6 bases). Trimming took off 6 bases at V and 8 bases at J, with 16 bases between the two ends. This CDR3 comprises 13 residues. Germline CDR1 reads KGHSH; CDR2 reads LQKENI.

V is TRBV7-6 and J is TRBJ1-6; D is undetermined. This CDR3 is 14 amino acids long. Germline lookup yields CDR1 SGHVS and CDR2 FNYEAQ. V was shortened by 6 bases and J by 7 bases, with 13 bases between the two germline ends. CDR3 protein: CASRKRGTNSPLHF. In nucleotides, the CDR3 is TGTGCCAGCAGGAAGCGGGGAACCAATTCACCCCTCCACTTT.

This chain links TRBV30 with TRBJ2-7, with TRBD1 matching 7 bases. The length of the CDR3 is 12 residues. V shed 3 bases, J shed 3 bases, and the junction held 2 bases outside the gene matches. Germline CDR1 is GTSNPN and CDR2 is SVGIG (reference sequence). Written as DNA, the CDR3 is TGTGCCTGGAGAGGGGACAGCTACGAGCAGTACTTC. It is translated as CAWRGDSYEQYF.

V and J are TRBV10-1 and TRBJ2-5; D not resolved. There are 13 residues in the CDR3. The germline V gene encodes CDR1 WNHNN and CDR2 SYGVQD (reference sequence). V was cut by 6 bases and J by 0 bases, with 8 bases left in between. CDR3 sequence reads: CASSARYQETQYF. In DNA form, the CDR3 reads TGCGCCAGCAGCGCACGGTACCAAGAGACCCAGTACTTC.

This sequence joins TRBV6-5 and TRBJ2-5; TRBD2 is a possible D gene (6 bases). Germline V gene data show CDR1 as MNHEY and CDR2 as SVGAGI. The V end was cut by 7 bases, the J end by 4 bases, with 10 bases between. This CDR3 is 12 amino acids long. CDR3 sequence (DNA): TGTGCCAGCACCTCAGCGGGAGAGACCCAGTACTTC. Its protein is CASTSAGETQYF.

The chain carries TRBV11-3 and TRBJ2-3; 7 bases map to TRBD2. The CDR3 is 15 amino acids. The ends lost 1 base at V and 2 bases at J; junction bases unmatched: 3. In germline, CDR1 is SGHNT, CDR2 YENEEA. The CDR3 region is CASSLAAGFTDTQYF. Here the CDR3 DNA reads TGTGCCAGCAGCTTAGCAGCGGGATTCACAGATACGCAGTATTTT.

V is TRBV4-1 and J is TRBJ1-5; 8 nucleotides match TRBD1. CDR1 MGHRA and CDR2 YSYEKL come from the germline V gene. With 4 bases clipped from V and 3 bases from J, the junction kept 14 bases outside the gene matches. There are 18 residues in the CDR3. The DNA for the CDR3 is TGCGCCAGCAGCCGTCTGTTGTCCAGGGGGCTTGACAATCAGCCCCAGCATTTT. Translating it yields CASSRLLSRGLDNQPQHF.

The chain is built from TRBV4-3 and TRBJ1-1, with 8 bases that match TRBD1. With V trimmed by 4 bases and J by 5 bases, 12 bases remained unmatched. The germline V gene has CDR1 LGHNA and CDR2 YSLEER. This CDR3 is 16 amino acids long. The CDR3 here is CASSPKIGQGDTEAFF. In DNA form, the CDR3 reads TGCGCCAGCAGCCCTAAAATAGGACAGGGAGATACTGAAGCTTTCTTT.

This chain joins TRBV7-3 and TRBJ1-6; 7 bases agree with TRBD1. The CDR3 covers 14 residues. J was trimmed by 6 bases and V by 2 bases; bases with no gene match: 1. In germline, CDR1 is SGHTA, CDR2 FQGTGA. The CDR3 region has the DNA TGTGCCAGCAGCTTACAGGGGGGTAATTCACCCCTCCACTTT. Amino acids: CASSLQGGNSPLHF.

This chain uses TRBV4-1 with TRBJ2-5; 12 bases align to TRBD2. Trimming took 4 bases from V and 5 from J; bases not matched to a gene: 14. The germline gives CDR1 MGHRA, CDR2 YSYEKL. CDR3 length: 18 residues. The CDR3 loop is CASSLQPQTSGGWETQYF. The DNA for the CDR3 is TGCGCCAGCAGCCTACAACCGCAGACTAGCGGGGGTTGGGAGACCCAGTACTTC.

The rearrangement joins TRBV5-4 to TRBJ2-7; 9 positions match TRBD1. After removal of 3 bases from V and 0 bases from J, the junction contained 7 bases not matched to a gene. The CDR3 is made up of 16 amino acids. In germline, CDR1 is SGHNT, CDR2 YYREEE (reference sequence). CDR3 region: CASSSGQGGLSYEQYF. In nucleotides, the CDR3 is TGTGCCAGCAGCTCGGGACAGGGAGGGCTCTCCTACGAGCAGTACTTC.

V gene TRBV4-2 combines with J gene TRBJ1-1; TRBD1 aligns across 9 bases. Germline V gene lookup returns CDR1 LGHNA and CDR2 YNFKEQ. J was trimmed by 1 base and V by 3 bases; bases with no gene match: 3. The CDR3 consists of 15 residues. Written as DNA, the CDR3 is TGTGCCAGCAGCCAGAAGGACAGGGGGAACACTGAAGCTTTCTTT. Translation gives CASSQKDRGNTEAFF.

This chain uses TRBV5-4 with TRBJ2-5, with D possibly matching TRBD2 (6 bases). The CDR3 loop spans 13 amino acids. Germline CDR1 SGHNT, CDR2 YYREEE (reference sequence). Trimming pared 3 bases from V and 4 bases from J, leaving 10 bases between. The CDR3 sequence: CASSSRGRETQYF. The CDR3 DNA reads TGTGCCAGCAGCTCCCGGGGGAGAGAGACCCAGTACTTC. Full variable domain (rest looked up from reference TRBV5-4 and TRBJ2-5): ETGVTQSPTHLIKTRGQQVTLRCSSQSGHNTVSWYQQALGQGPQFIFQYYREEENGRGNFPPRFSGLQFPNYSSELNVNALELDDSALYLCASSSRGRETQYFGPGTRLLVL.

The rearrangement links TRBV30 to TRBJ2-7; TRBD2 aligns across 8 bases. The CDR3 is 14 residues long. J gave up 6 bases and V 5 bases, and 12 bases lay outside the gene matches. Germline lookup yields CDR1 GTSNPN and CDR2 SVGIG (reference sequence). CDR3 DNA sequence: TGTGCCTGGGCAACCGGACTAGCCCCTTTCGAGCAGTACTTC. Encoded protein: CAWATGLAPFEQYF.

The chain joins TRBV5-1 to TRBJ2-3; 13 nucleotides line up with TRBD2. CDR1 and CDR2 (germline): SGHRS, YFSETQ. This CDR3 spans 18 amino acids. Trimming took 4 bases from V and 1 from J; bases not matched to a gene: 9. The CDR3 DNA reads TGCGCCAGCAGCCCCACTAGCGGGGGGGCCCGGGGCACAGATACGCAGTATTTT. Translation gives CASSPTSGGARGTDTQYF.

This sequence joins TRBV4-3 and TRBJ1-3; a possible D gene is TRBD1 (6 bases). CDR1 LGHNA and CDR2 YSLEER come from the germline V gene. The ends were cut back, 0 bases at V and 0 bases at J, with 12 bases in the middle. This CDR3 is built from 17 residues. The CDR3 DNA reads TGCGCCAGCAGCCAAGATCGGGGACACCACTCTGGAAACACCATATATTTT. Its protein product is CASSQDRGHHSGNTIYF.

This clone was recorded a few times. The CDR3 spells CASSRTSGNTEAFF. The DNA of the CDR3 is TGCGCCAGCAGCCGTACGTCGGGGAACACTGAAGCTTTCTTT. The V gene is TRBV5-1, the J gene TRBJ1-1; D ambiguous. Per germline, CDR1 SGHRS and CDR2 YFSETQ. CDR3 size: 14 residues. The V and J ends lost 4 bases and 1 base respectively, with 11 bases between them.